A single sample is the source of the 32 T cell receptor beta chains below, sequenced in a study of blood T cell repertoires in COVID-19. Sequencing was performed with immunoSEQ multiplex PCR; in TCRdb, only in-frame clones are kept and a portion is missing. The sample carries 110,000 to 150,000 clones, approximately 88% recorded once. Sequenced material: peripheral blood. These receptors originate from a woman aged 45-59 years with acute or convalescent COVID-19.

This clone was seen just once. CDR3 sequence: CASSLVLGKEAFF. CDR3 DNA sequence: TGCGCCAGCAGCTTGGTTCTTGGCAAAGAAGCTTTCTTT. The chain couples TRBV5-1 to TRBJ1-1; D unclear. Per germline, CDR1 SGHRS and CDR2 YFSETQ. The CDR3 loop spans 13 amino acids. V was clipped by 0 bases and J by 8 bases, with 11 bases between them.

The rearrangement uses TRBV18 and TRBJ1-1, with D possibly TRBD1 on 5 matching bases. V lost 0 bases and J lost 5, with 10 bases in between. From germline, CDR1 is KGHSH and CDR2 LQKENI. The length of the CDR3 is 14 residues. The CDR3 loop reads CASSPPNGGTEAFF. In nucleotides, the CDR3 is TGTGCCAGCTCACCACCCAACGGGGGGACTGAAGCTTTCTTT.

J is TRBJ1-4 and V is TRBV2, with 11 bases matching TRBD1. V was pared by 7 bases and J by 6 bases, with 10 bases of the junction left unmatched. This CDR3 has 16 residues. CDR1 and CDR2 from the germline V gene are SNHLY and FYNNEI. CDR3 loop: CASTEGQGVYHEKLFF. CDR3 nucleotides: TGTGCCAGCACGGAGGGACAGGGGGTCTACCATGAAAAACTGTTTTTT.

The rearrangement joins TRBV7-9 to TRBJ1-1; D unresolved. Germline V gene sequence: CDR1 SEHNR, CDR2 FQNEAQ (reference sequence). There are 18 residues in the CDR3. V lost 5 bases, J lost 0 bases, and 22 bases lay in between. For the CDR3, the DNA is TGTGCCAGCAGCCAAAAGATCCCCGGAAGTAGCATGAACACTGAAGCTTTCTTT. Amino acids: CASSQKIPGSSMNTEAFF.

The chain is built from TRBV5-1 and TRBJ2-1; the match to TRBD1 covers 8 bases. V was pared by 3 bases and J by 6 bases, with 8 bases of the junction left unmatched. The CDR3 runs to 15 residues. CDR1 and CDR2 (germline): SGHRS, YFSETQ. This CDR3 reads CASSSQGAPTNEQFF. The CDR3 DNA is TGCGCCAGCAGCTCGCAGGGGGCTCCGACCAATGAGCAGTTCTTC.

V and J are TRBV24-1 and TRBJ2-3, with 10 bases fitting TRBD1. J lost 1 base, V lost 7 bases, and 4 bases had no gene match. This CDR3 comprises 15 residues. Germline CDR1 reads KGHDR; CDR2 reads SFDVKD. The CDR3 sequence: CATSVGTGGTDTQYF. Here the CDR3 DNA reads TGTGCCACCAGCGTCGGGACAGGGGGCACAGATACGCAGTATTTT.

This chain joins TRBV6-6 and TRBJ1-2; TRBD1 is a possible D gene (5 bases). Germline loops: CDR1 MNHNY, CDR2 SVGAGI (reference sequence). Trimming took off 4 bases at V and 6 bases at J, with 12 bases between the two ends. CDR3 length equals 13 residues. The CDR3 here is CASSSGVSDGYTF. CDR3 coding DNA: TGTGCCAGCAGTTCGGGGGTATCGGATGGCTACACCTTC.

The gene calls are TRBV7-8 and TRBJ2-1; TRBD1 is a possible D gene (6 bases). The CDR3 has 17 amino acids. CDR1 is SGHVS and CDR2 is FQNEAQ in the germline V gene. Trimming cost V 3 bases and J 0 bases, with 15 bases left between them. The CDR3 loop is CASSFPLRGSSYNEQFF. For the CDR3, the DNA is TGTGCCAGCAGCTTTCCCCTAAGGGGGAGCTCCTACAATGAGCAGTTCTTC.

V is TRBV29-1 and J is TRBJ1-1; D call uncertain. The CDR3 has 12 amino acids. Germline loops: CDR1 SQVTM, CDR2 ANQGSEA. V was trimmed by 4 bases and J by 1 base, leaving 7 bases between them. CDR3 bases: TGCAGCGTTGGAGAGCGGAACACTGAAGCTTTCTTT. Translation gives CSVGERNTEAFF. The variable domain in full, with the rest retrieved from reference TRBV29-1 and TRBJ1-1, is SAVISQKPSRDICQRGTSLTIQCQVDSQVTMMFWYRQQPGQSLTLIATANQGSEATYESGFVIDKFPISRPNLTFSTLTVSNMSPEDSSIYLCSVGERNTEAFFGQGTRLTVV.

The V and J genes are TRBV5-1 and TRBJ1-4; no reliable D call. This CDR3 comprises 15 residues. CDR1 is SGHRS, CDR2 YFSETQ, per germline. V lost 0 bases, J lost 11 bases, and 17 bases lay in between. The CDR3 spells CASSLEVNWREKLFF. CDR3 DNA sequence: TGCGCCAGCAGCTTGGAGGTTAATTGGAGGGAGAAACTGTTTTTT.

CDR3 protein: CASSREGALAKNIQYF. The CDR3 DNA sequence: TGTGCCAGCAGCCGAGAGGGGGCCTTAGCCAAAAACATTCAGTACTTC. This chain links TRBV9 with TRBJ2-4, with 7 bases that match TRBD1. V dropped 4 bases and J dropped 0; count of bases not matched to a gene: 7. The germline V gene encodes CDR1 SGDLS and CDR2 YYNGEE. The CDR3 loop spans 16 amino acids.

The J gene is TRBJ2-7, the V gene TRBV5-6, with D perhaps matching TRBD1 (6 bases). The CDR3 loop spans 11 amino acids. Between the trimmed V and J ends, which lost 3 bases and 7 bases, there was a span of 8 bases. The germline V gene has CDR1 SGHDT and CDR2 YYEEEE. The CDR3 coding sequence is TGTGCCAGCAGCTCGGGGACAGAGCAGTACTTC. This sequence encodes CASSSGTEQYF.

The rearrangement joins TRBV7-3 to TRBJ2-5, with a tentative D call TRBD2 (5 bases). The germline V and J ends were trimmed by 2 bases and 3 bases, with 7 bases remaining between them. CDR3 length equals 13 residues. Germline CDR1 SGHTA, CDR2 FQGTGA. This CDR3 reads CASSLLREETQYF. CDR3 in DNA: TGTGCCAGCAGCTTACTGAGGGAAGAGACCCAGTACTTC.

The CDR3, as DNA: TGTGCCACCAGCAGACGACATCGCACAGATACGCAGTATTTT. Translating gives CATSRRHRTDTQYF. The chain has TRBV15 and TRBJ2-3; unclear D gene. This CDR3 is built from 14 residues. Germline V gene lookup returns CDR1 LNHNV and CDR2 YYDKDF (reference sequence). Trimming stripped 2 bases from V and 1 base from J, with 7 bases between.

The rearrangement joins TRBV4-1 to TRBJ2-3, with unresolved D. V was pared by 0 bases and J by 1 base, with 8 bases between. This CDR3 is 15 amino acids long. CDR1 is MGHRA and CDR2 is YSYEKL in the germline V gene. Here the CDR3 DNA reads TGCGCCAGCAGCCAAGAGTCGGTCCGCACAGATACGCAGTATTTT. Translating gives CASSQESVRTDTQYF.

The rearrangement links TRBV3-1 (or the pseudogene TRBV3-2) to TRBJ1-1; TRBD1 is a possible D gene (6 bases). The CDR3 runs 12 residues. Deletions cut 5 bases from V and 14 bases from J, with 18 bases between. Germline CDR1 is LGHDT and CDR2 is YNNKEL (reference sequence). The CDR3 DNA reads TGTGCCAGCAGCGTAAGGGGGAGGGTGAGGTTCTTT. Protein sequence: CASSVRGRVRFF.

This chain uses TRBV11-3 with TRBJ1-1, with a possible D match to TRBD1 (6 bases). From germline, CDR1 is SGHNT and CDR2 YENEEA. Trimming took off 4 bases at V and 7 bases at J, with 13 bases between the two ends. The CDR3 sequence is 13 residues long. CDR3 sequence (DNA): TGTGCCAGCAGCTGGACAGCGGACCATGAAGCTTTCTTT. Its translation is CASSWTADHEAFF.

The rearrangement joins TRBV7-2 to TRBJ2-3; 8 bases agree with TRBD2. CDR1 is SGHTA, CDR2 FQGNSA, per germline. The CDR3 is made up of 15 amino acids. Trimming removed 3 bases from V and 4 bases from J; junction bases left unmatched: 6. The CDR3: CASSFGGRWSDTQYF. The CDR3, as DNA: TGTGCCAGCAGCTTCGGCGGGAGGTGGTCAGATACGCAGTATTTT.

The gene calls are TRBV28 and TRBJ1-2; a weak D match, TRBD1 (5 bases). V was shortened by 6 bases and J by 4 bases, with 12 bases between the two germline ends. Per the germline V gene, CDR1 is MDHEN and CDR2 is SYDVKM. CDR3 length: 13 residues. CDR3 in amino acids: CASRTQVLYGYTF. For the CDR3, the DNA is TGTGCCAGCAGGACACAGGTTCTCTATGGCTACACCTTC.

The chain uses TRBV5-1 and TRBJ1-3, with D possibly being TRBD1 (6 bases). The length of the CDR3 is 13 residues. Germline V gene sequence: CDR1 SGHRS, CDR2 YFSETQ. V gave up 2 bases and J gave up 8 bases, with 11 bases separating them. The CDR3 DNA follows: TGCGCCAGCAGCTTTGAAGGGGGAGACACCATATATTTT. Protein product: CASSFEGGDTIYF.

The DNA for the CDR3 is TGTGCCAGCAGTTCCCCCTATGAGCAGTTCTTC. This sequence encodes CASSSPYEQFF. The chain combines TRBV12-3 or TRBV12-4 with TRBJ2-1, with D unclear. Trimming shortened V by 4 bases and J by 8 bases, and 6 bases separated the two germline ends. CDR3 length: 11 residues.

Regarding this clone: The sample has other DNA sequences that encode this CDR3 too. This chain links TRBV18 with TRBJ2-3; 9 positions agree with TRBD2. This CDR3 region has 14 residues. V lost 3 bases to trimming and J lost 3 bases; unmatched junction nucleotides: 1. The germline V gene encodes CDR1 KGHSH and CDR2 LQKENI. In nucleotides, the CDR3 is TGTGCCAGCTCACCGGCGGGGGGGACAGATACGCAGTATTTT. This encodes CASSPAGGTDTQYF.

The rearrangement links TRBV27 to TRBJ1-6, with D maybe TRBD1 (5 bases). Trimming pared 6 bases from V and 6 bases from J, leaving 12 bases between. There are 14 residues in the CDR3. Germline V gives CDR1 MNHEY, CDR2 SMNVEV (reference sequence). CDR3 amino acids: CASRGQGFNSPLHF. CDR3 bases: TGTGCCAGCAGGGGGCAAGGGTTTAATTCACCCCTCCACTTT.

The J gene is TRBJ2-1, the V gene TRBV28; possible D gene TRBD2, 7 bases. Trimming shortened V by 8 bases and J by 2 bases, and 13 bases separated the two germline ends. This CDR3 contains 14 residues. Germline V gene sequence: CDR1 MDHEN, CDR2 SYDVKM. In nucleotides, the CDR3 is TGTGCCAGCGTTCGGGGGGCCCCCTACAATGAGCAGTTCTTC. Its translation: CASVRGAPYNEQFF.

This chain joins TRBV2 and TRBJ1-3; D unresolved. Trimming removed 4 bases at V and 4 bases at J, with 5 bases between. CDR3 length: 12 residues. Germline V gene sequence: CDR1 SNHLY, CDR2 FYNNEI. The CDR3 loop is CASSAQGNTIYF. The CDR3 nucleotides read TGTGCCAGCAGTGCACAAGGAAACACCATATATTTT.

This clone showed up just a few times. This chain links TRBV19 with TRBJ2-7; the D is unclear. V dropped 3 bases and J dropped 2 bases, with 11 bases sitting between them. Germline-derived CDR1 and CDR2 are LNHDA and SQIVND (reference sequence). The CDR3 has 14 residues. CDR3 residues: CASSIDTETYEQYF. The DNA of the CDR3 is TGTGCCAGTAGTATTGATACAGAAACCTACGAGCAGTACTTC.

V usage is TRBV11-2 and J usage is TRBJ2-5, with 7 positions matching TRBD1. The CDR3 runs to 14 residues. Germline V gene lookup returns CDR1 SGHAT and CDR2 FQNNGV. The V gene end was trimmed by 5 bases and the J gene end by 1 base; junction bases not matched to a gene: 4. CDR3: CASSIRQGQETQYF. DNA for the CDR3: TGTGCCAGCAGCATTAGACAGGGCCAAGAGACCCAGTACTTC.

The CDR3 DNA follows: TGCGCCAGCAGCTGGGGGGTCGAGACCCAGTACTTC. This gives the protein CASSWGVETQYF. J is TRBJ2-5 and V is TRBV5-1; tentative D call: TRBD2 (6 bases). Germline values: CDR1 SGHRS, CDR2 YFSETQ. The germline V and J ends were trimmed by 3 bases and 5 bases, with 8 bases remaining between them. This CDR3 comprises 12 residues.

The chain is built from TRBV27 and TRBJ1-5; D unresolved. Trimming shortened V by 6 bases and J by 2 bases, and 14 bases separated the two germline ends. CDR1 is MNHEY and CDR2 is SMNVEV in the germline V gene (reference sequence). The CDR3 runs 15 residues. The CDR3 DNA reads as TGTGCCAGCAGCCCTTCGGCGAGCGGCAATCAGCCCCAGCATTTT. The encoded protein is CASSPSASGNQPQHF.

The gene calls are TRBV9 and TRBJ1-4, with no clear D. The CDR3 runs to 14 residues. Germline assignment: CDR1 SGDLS and CDR2 YYNGEE. Trimming left V 1 base short and J 3 bases short, with 7 bases between. The CDR3, as DNA: TGTGCCAGCAGCGTAAGTGGAGCTAATGAAAAACTGTTTTTT. Its translation: CASSVSGANEKLFF.

This clone was observed a few times. The chain links TRBV18 to TRBJ2-1; 7 bases agree with TRBD1. The ends lost 6 bases at V and 14 bases at J; junction bases unmatched: 13. The germline CDR1 and CDR2 sequences are KGHSH and LQKENI. This CDR3 contains 13 residues. The DNA for the CDR3 is TGTGCCAGCTCTCTCGGACAGGTTGGGCACGAGTTCTTC. Translation gives CASSLGQVGHEFF.

CDR3 sequence (DNA): TGTGCCAGCAGCCAAGTACAAGCGGCTGGAAACACCATATATTTT. Translated: CASSQVQAAGNTIYF. The chain carries TRBV3-1 (or the pseudogene TRBV3-2) and TRBJ1-3; D is uncertain. CDR3 length: 15 residues. The germline V and J ends were trimmed by 1 base and 2 bases, with 9 bases remaining between them. Germline V gene sequence: CDR1 LGHDT, CDR2 YNNKEL (reference sequence).